These 11 T cell receptor beta chains originate from one sample sequenced in a study of control samples from healthy donors and cancer patients. Clones were read by immunoSEQ multiplex PCR, and TCRdb kept only the in-frame ones, dropping some. The sample holds tens of thousands of clones, roughly 89% seen once. The sequencing sample was made of PBMCs. These receptors originate from a middle-aged man with lung cancer.

CDR3 bases: TGTGCCAGCAAGTGGGCAGCCAGGTATGGCTACACCTTC. Residues: CASKWAARYGYTF. The rearrangement links TRBV6-5 to TRBJ1-2; no clear D gene. Germline CDR1 reads MNHEY; CDR2 reads SVGAGI. This CDR3 is 13 amino acids long. V was trimmed by 7 bases and J by 5 bases, leaving 14 bases between them.

This chain joins TRBV18 and TRBJ2-7, with 14 bases matching TRBD2. In germline, CDR1 is KGHSH, CDR2 LQKENI. J lost 2 bases, V lost 4 bases, and 4 bases had no gene match. This CDR3 contains 16 residues. CDR3 sequence reads: CASSQRTSGRTYEQYF. The CDR3 coding sequence is TGTGCCAGCTCACAGCGGACTAGCGGGAGGACCTACGAGCAGTACTTC.

The chain has TRBV7-3 and TRBJ2-3; D is unresolved. Germline CDR1 reads SGHTA; CDR2 reads FQGTGA. The V gene lost 5 bases and the J gene lost 6 bases, with 15 bases spanning the gap. CDR3 length: 14 residues. This chain's CDR3 is CASSPDTGRDTQYF. The CDR3 coding sequence is TGTGCCAGCAGCCCCGACACCGGTAGGGATACGCAGTATTTT.

This clone was found once. The chain is built from TRBV7-9 and TRBJ2-7; D is unresolved. The V and J ends lost 0 bases and 4 bases respectively, with 4 bases between them. From germline, CDR1 is SEHNR and CDR2 FQNEAQ (reference sequence). The CDR3 contains 12 residues. CDR3 sequence reads: CASSLAWYEQYF. For the CDR3, the DNA is TGTGCCAGCAGCTTAGCTTGGTACGAGCAGTACTTC.

The chain employs TRBV7-2 and TRBJ1-5; 9 positions agree with TRBD1. CDR3 length: 15 amino acids. Unmatched junction bases numbered 5, after V lost 2 bases and J lost 6 bases. Germline V lookup: CDR1 SGHTA, CDR2 FQGNSA. This CDR3 reads CASSLTGGEGQPQHF. DNA for the CDR3: TGTGCCAGCAGCTTAACAGGGGGCGAGGGTCAGCCCCAGCATTTT.

The chain uses TRBV7-3 and TRBJ2-7, with TRBD1 identical over 9 bases. CDR1 and CDR2 (germline): SGHTA, FQGTGA. V dropped 5 bases and J dropped 4; count of bases not matched to a gene: 3. CDR3 length equals 13 residues. CDR3 amino acids: CASSPGQGYEQYF. As DNA, the CDR3 is TGTGCCAGCAGCCCCGGACAGGGGTACGAGCAGTACTTC.

The rearrangement links TRBV30 to TRBJ1-2; no clear D gene. The ends were cut back, 3 bases at V and 5 bases at J, with 10 bases in the middle. This CDR3 is 12 amino acids long. Germline V lookup: CDR1 GTSNPN, CDR2 SVGIG (reference sequence). As DNA, the CDR3 is TGTGCCTGGAGCCCTCCCACTTATGGCTACACCTTC. Translation: CAWSPPTYGYTF.

V gene TRBV5-6 combines with J gene TRBJ1-1, with 11 bases matching TRBD1. The germline V gene encodes CDR1 SGHDT and CDR2 YYEEEE. This CDR3 comprises 16 residues. The V gene end was trimmed by 4 bases and the J gene end by 11 bases; junction bases not matched to a gene: 16. The CDR3 region is CASSTKPDRGQIRAFF. CDR3 in DNA: TGTGCCAGCAGCACCAAGCCGGACAGGGGGCAAATACGGGCTTTCTTT.

This chain connects TRBV7-9 to TRBJ1-5, with D uncertain. Germline-derived CDR1 and CDR2 are SEHNR and FQNEAQ (reference sequence). There are 16 residues in the CDR3. The V and J ends lost 1 base and 1 base respectively, with 11 bases between them. The CDR3 region is CASSLVIPGSNQPQHF. The DNA for the CDR3 is TGTGCCAGCAGCTTAGTTATTCCTGGGAGCAATCAGCCCCAGCATTTT.

The rearrangement links TRBV2 to TRBJ2-5, with unresolved D. The V and J ends lost 2 bases and 2 bases respectively, with 12 bases between them. Germline loops: CDR1 SNHLY, CDR2 FYNNEI. The CDR3 loop spans 15 amino acids. This CDR3 reads CASSESLAWQETQYF. The CDR3, as DNA: TGTGCCAGCAGTGAAAGTCTCGCATGGCAAGAGACCCAGTACTTC.

The chain links TRBV7-2 to TRBJ1-1; D possibly corresponds to TRBD1 (6 bases). CDR3 length: 16 residues. Germline V gene sequence: CDR1 SGHTA, CDR2 FQGNSA. Trimming shortened V by 1 base and J by 0 bases, and 12 bases separated the two germline ends. The CDR3 here is CASSLGGAGMNTEAFF. CDR3 DNA: TGTGCCAGCAGCTTAGGGGGGGCAGGGATGAACACTGAAGCTTTCTTT.